Each of the 30 T cell receptor beta chains below was sequenced from the same sample in a study of cytomegalovirus exposure and HLA in healthy donors. The PCR used 60 Vbeta and 13 Jbeta primers. Clones were read by immunoSEQ multiplex PCR, and TCRdb kept only the in-frame ones, dropping some. The table records about 200,000 clones, approximately 78% of them present only once. Material: PBMCs. The source of these receptors is a woman in her thirties or forties in good health and CMV-seronegative.

The rearrangement uses TRBV27 and TRBJ2-7; TRBD1 matches 11 bases. Germline V gives CDR1 MNHEY, CDR2 SMNVEV (reference sequence). V trimming: 5 bases; J trimming: 2 bases; junction bases outside the gene matches: 2. CDR3 length equals 14 residues. This CDR3 reads CASSRTGGPYEQYF. The CDR3 coding sequence is TGTGCCAGCAGTCGGACAGGGGGCCCCTACGAGCAGTACTTC.

This chain uses TRBV5-6 with TRBJ2-5, with 8 bases that match TRBD2. This CDR3 region has 17 residues. From germline, CDR1 is SGHDT and CDR2 YYEEEE. V lost 0 bases to trimming and J lost 4 bases; unmatched junction nucleotides: 11. This CDR3 is CASSLGPHGGGGETQYF. The CDR3 DNA is TGTGCCAGCAGCTTGGGCCCCCACGGGGGGGGTGGAGAGACCCAGTACTTC.

This chain links TRBV11-3 with TRBJ1-1; no clear D gene. The germline V gene has CDR1 SGHNT and CDR2 YENEEA. This CDR3 is built from 13 residues. V was clipped by 2 bases and J by 4 bases, with 8 bases between them. The CDR3 protein is CASSLYPGTEAFF. The CDR3 nucleotides are TGTGCCAGCAGCTTATATCCAGGCACTGAAGCTTTCTTT.

There are a few counts of this clone. The chain uses TRBV12-2 and TRBJ1-1; the table's D call of TRBD1 was not tested on the DNA. TRBV12-2 is recorded as a pseudogene. The CDR3 has 16 residues. This CDR3 reads CASRLALIGACTEAFF. The CDR3, as DNA: TGTGCAAGTCGCTTAGCGCTGATAGGGGCTTGCACTGAAGCTTTCTTT.

In its sample, this clone was seen once. J is TRBJ1-1 and V is TRBV7-9; no clear D gene. Trimming removed 4 bases at V and 4 bases at J, with 16 bases between. The CDR3 covers 15 residues. CDR1 is SEHNR, CDR2 FQNEAQ, per germline (reference sequence). CDR3 coding DNA: TGTGCCAGCAGCTCCCCCGGGTCTTTTGTCACTGAAGCTTTCTTT. Its protein product is CASSSPGSFVTEAFF.

V usage is TRBV10-1 and J usage is TRBJ2-3; D is unclear. The V gene's germline CDR1 is WNHNN and CDR2 SYGVQD (reference sequence). Trimming left V 2 bases short and J 0 bases short, with 3 bases between. This CDR3 has 13 amino acids. CDR3 nucleotides: TGCGCCAGCAGTGAGCGGAGCACAGATACGCAGTATTTT. It encodes CASSERSTDTQYF.

V is TRBV19 and J is TRBJ1-2, with D unclear. The germline V gene has CDR1 LNHDA and CDR2 SQIVND (reference sequence). This CDR3 contains 16 residues. V was trimmed by 3 bases and J by 3 bases, leaving 17 bases between them. CDR3 loop: CASSMWASPVDYGYTF. The CDR3 nucleotides are TGTGCCAGTAGTATGTGGGCCAGCCCCGTGGACTATGGCTACACCTTC.

The chain links TRBV6-5 to TRBJ2-5, with D possibly matching TRBD1 (6 bases). The J call may be in error: the DNA end matches TRBJ2-7 better. The germline V gene encodes CDR1 MNHEY and CDR2 SVGAGI. This CDR3 spans 13 amino acids. CDR3 DNA sequence: TGTGCCAGCAGCGCGGACAGATCCTACGAGCAGTACTTC. Protein: CASSADRSYEQYF.

V gene TRBV5-1 combines with J gene TRBJ1-3; 8 bases map to TRBD1. CDR3 size: 17 residues. V was clipped by 1 base and J by 0 bases; unmatched bases: 6. Per germline, CDR1 SGHRS and CDR2 YFSETQ. CDR3 residues: CASSLWATGGSGNTIYF. For the CDR3, the DNA is TGCGCCAGCAGCTTGTGGGCCACAGGGGGCTCTGGAAACACCATATATTTT.

The rearrangement links TRBV7-9 to TRBJ1-1, with 7 bases matching TRBD1. V dropped 5 bases and J dropped 5; count of bases not matched to a gene: 14. Germline CDR1 and CDR2: SEHNR and FQNEAQ (reference sequence). The CDR3 has 16 residues. The chain's CDR3 is CASSTWTGYGETEAFF. Written as DNA, the CDR3 is TGTGCCAGCAGCACCTGGACAGGTTACGGGGAAACTGAAGCTTTCTTT.

This clone was recorded once. The chain uses TRBV1 and TRBJ2-7; the D call of TRBD2 is as the table states it, not checked on the DNA. TRBV1 is a listed pseudogene. There are 18 residues in the CDR3. The CDR3 nucleotides read TGCACCAGCAAAACCTCGGTTGTACTAGCGGGAGTCGCCTACGAGCAGTACTTC. The encoded protein is CTSKTSVVLAGVAYEQYF.

The V and J genes are TRBV30 and TRBJ1-5, with a weak D call TRBD1 (6 bases). The germline CDR1 and CDR2 sequences are GTSNPN and SVGIG (reference sequence). CDR3 length: 15 amino acids. V shed 1 base and J shed 0 bases, with 10 bases lying between them. DNA of the CDR3: TGTGCCTGGAGTGCCGGGACAACTAGCAATCAGCCCCAGCATTTT. Protein: CAWSAGTTSNQPQHF.

The chain is built from TRBV10-1 and TRBJ2-2, with D uncertain. Germline V gives CDR1 WNHNN, CDR2 SYGVQD (reference sequence). CDR3 length: 13 residues. V lost 6 bases to trimming and J lost 0 bases, with 5 bases between them. The CDR3 protein is CASSTPNTGELFF. Written as DNA, the CDR3 is TGCGCCAGCAGCACACCGAACACCGGGGAGCTGTTTTTT.

The CDR3 loop reads CASSLNLAGTYNEQFF. In DNA, the CDR3 is TGTGCCAGCAGCTTAAATCTAGCGGGGACGTACAATGAGCAGTTCTTC. The rearrangement links TRBV7-3 to TRBJ2-1, with TRBD2 identical over 9 bases. V lost 1 base to trimming and J lost 4 bases; unmatched junction nucleotides: 5. Germline V gene data show CDR1 as SGHTA and CDR2 as FQGTGA. The CDR3 runs 16 residues.

V is TRBV6-1 and J is TRBJ1-5, with D perhaps matching TRBD1 (5 bases). The V gene lost 6 bases and the J gene lost 11 bases, with 14 bases spanning the gap. Germline V CDR1 and CDR2: MNHNS, SASEGT. This CDR3 comprises 12 residues. The CDR3 spells CASRVTGRAQHF. The CDR3 nucleotides are TGTGCCAGCAGAGTAACAGGCCGCGCCCAGCATTTT.

The chain combines TRBV29-1 with TRBJ2-5; D may be TRBD2 (6 bases). The end of the DNA fits TRBJ2-7 better, so the J call may be wrong. The CDR3 consists of 14 residues. Per the germline V gene, CDR1 is SQVTM and CDR2 is ANQGSEA. The CDR3 bases are TGCAGCGCTTCGGGACTCCGAGATAGCTACGAGCAGTACTTC. This sequence encodes CSASGLRDSYEQYF.

The CDR3 region is CASTSGTGWVYGYTF. CDR3 coding DNA: TGTGCCAGTACCTCCGGGACAGGGTGGGTCTATGGCTACACCTTC. The chain couples TRBV19 to TRBJ1-2; 9 nucleotides align to TRBD1. The germline V gene encodes CDR1 LNHDA and CDR2 SQIVND (reference sequence). The CDR3 contains 15 residues. The trim removed 7 bases at V and 4 bases at J, leaving 10 bases unmatched.

This chain connects TRBV30 to TRBJ1-6, with 7 bases aligning to TRBD1. The V gene's germline CDR1 is GTSNPN and CDR2 SVGIG (reference sequence). The CDR3 length is 14 residues. The junction had 4 bases not matched to a gene; V was cut back by 3 bases and J by 5 bases. CDR3 loop: CAWSGTAHNSPLHF. The CDR3 DNA is TGTGCCTGGAGCGGGACAGCCCATAATTCACCCCTCCACTTT.

Here the CDR3 DNA reads TGTGCCAGCAGCTTAACCCCCGACAGGGAGTCGGGGCAGTTCTTC. Translation gives CASSLTPDRESGQFF. The chain employs TRBV7-9 and TRBJ2-1; TRBD1 agrees at 7 bases. Germline V gene lookup returns CDR1 SEHNR and CDR2 FQNEAQ (reference sequence). V lost 2 bases, J lost 12 bases, and 13 bases stayed unmatched. The CDR3 runs to 15 residues.

V usage is TRBV7-6 and J usage is TRBJ1-1, with a weak D call TRBD1 (6 bases). CDR1 SGHVS and CDR2 FNYEAQ come from the germline V gene. The CDR3 length is 15 residues. V was shortened by 7 bases and J by 5 bases, with 20 bases between the two germline ends. The CDR3 DNA follows: TGTGCCAGCATCCCACCCCTCTCAGGGGCGACTGAAGCTTTCTTT. It specifies CASIPPLSGATEAFF.

The chain uses TRBV5-1 and TRBJ2-7, with D perhaps matching TRBD1 (5 bases). This CDR3 comprises 15 residues. Germline values: CDR1 SGHRS, CDR2 YFSETQ. V lost 6 bases and J lost 3, with 19 bases in between. Here the CDR3 DNA reads TGCGCCAGCACCCCAGGATCAGGGTCGAACTACGAGCAGTACTTC. This gives the protein CASTPGSGSNYEQYF. Full variable domain (missing parts from reference TRBV5-1 and TRBJ2-7): KAGVTQTPRYLIKTRGQQVTLSCSPISGHRSVSWYQQTPGQGLQFLFEYFSETQRNKGNFPGRFSGRQFSNSRSEMNVSTLELGDSALYLCASTPGSGSNYEQYFGPGTRLTVT.

The V and J genes are TRBV7-9 and TRBJ2-7, with 8 bases that match TRBD2. V lost 1 base to trimming and J lost 1 base; unmatched junction nucleotides: 6. Germline V gene data show CDR1 as SEHNR and CDR2 as FQNEAQ (reference sequence). There are 16 residues in the CDR3. The CDR3 loop reads CASSLGRGLESYEQYF. CDR3 DNA: TGTGCCAGCAGCTTAGGCCGGGGACTAGAATCCTACGAGCAGTACTTC. Full variable domain (missing parts from reference TRBV7-9 and TRBJ2-7): DTGVSQNPRHKITKRGQNVTFRCDPISEHNRLYWYRQTLGQGPEFLTYFQNEAQLEKSRLLSDRFSAERPKGSFSTLEIQRTEQGDSAMYLCASSLGRGLESYEQYFGPGTRLTVT.

The rearrangement links TRBV27 to TRBJ1-2; TRBD1 agrees at 7 bases. Germline trimming cut 4 bases from V and 8 bases from J; bases unmatched to any gene: 10. The CDR3 has 14 residues. CDR1 and CDR2 from the germline V gene are MNHEY and SMNVEV (reference sequence). CDR3 region: CASSSRQGQEGYTF. The CDR3 DNA sequence: TGTGCCAGCAGTTCCCGACAGGGACAAGAGGGCTACACCTTC.

V gene TRBV5-8 combines with J gene TRBJ2-3; 8 nucleotides agree with TRBD1. Germline CDR1 SGHTS, CDR2 YDEGEE. With 3 bases clipped from V and 5 bases from J, the junction kept 8 bases outside the gene matches. The CDR3 is 15 amino acids. This CDR3 reads CASSYGQGRLDTQYF. The CDR3 DNA sequence: TGTGCCAGCAGCTATGGACAGGGCCGACTAGATACGCAGTATTTT.

The gene calls are TRBV10-1 and TRBJ2-1; 8 bases are a match to TRBD1. This CDR3 contains 14 residues. V trimming: 5 bases; J trimming: 5 bases; junction bases outside the gene matches: 5. Germline V CDR1 and CDR2: WNHNN, SYGVQD (reference sequence). CDR3 DNA sequence: TGCGCCAGCAGTTCAACAGGGGGAAACAATGAGCAGTTCTTC. Translation gives CASSSTGGNNEQFF.

CDR3 region: CASSSLGGLANSPLHF. The CDR3 bases are TGTGCCAGCAGCTCTCTCGGGGGGTTGGCCAATTCACCCCTCCACTTT. The chain recombines TRBV27 with TRBJ1-6, with D perhaps TRBD1 (5 bases). V lost 6 bases and J 7 bases, leaving 19 bases between the germline ends. This CDR3 spans 16 amino acids. CDR1 and CDR2 from the germline V gene are MNHEY and SMNVEV (reference sequence).

The chain is built from TRBV5-6 and TRBJ2-5; TRBD2 matches 8 bases. The germline V gene encodes CDR1 SGHDT and CDR2 YYEEEE. J gave up 2 bases and V 1 base, and 10 bases lay outside the gene matches. This CDR3 comprises 17 residues. CDR3 loop: CASSLFGLAGVQETQYF. DNA of the CDR3: TGTGCCAGCAGCTTGTTTGGACTAGCCGGAGTGCAAGAGACCCAGTACTTC.

The rearrangement links TRBV18 to TRBJ1-1; D gene unclear. The CDR3 has 14 residues. Trimming left V 6 bases short and J 4 bases short, with 15 bases between. Per the germline V gene, CDR1 is KGHSH and CDR2 is LQKENI. This CDR3 reads CASSLKREGTEAFF. CDR3 DNA: TGTGCCAGCTCCCTCAAGAGGGAGGGCACTGAAGCTTTCTTT.

The rearrangement uses TRBV15 and TRBJ2-2; maybe TRBD1 (7 bases). The germline V and J ends were trimmed by 1 base and 6 bases, with 21 bases remaining between them. The germline V gene encodes CDR1 LNHNV and CDR2 YYDKDF (reference sequence). The CDR3 extends over 18 amino acids. In nucleotides, the CDR3 is TGTGCCACCAGCAGAGCTTTAGTGACAGGGCGGGAACCCGGGGAGCTGTTTTTT. Translating gives CATSRALVTGREPGELFF.

This sequence joins TRBV10-3 and TRBJ1-2, with D unresolved. V lost 0 bases and J lost 6, with 5 bases in between. CDR1 is ENHRY and CDR2 is SYGVKD in the germline V gene. This CDR3 contains 12 residues. The CDR3 loop is CAISESTDGYTF. CDR3 DNA: TGTGCCATCAGTGAGTCTACGGATGGCTACACCTTC.